The 16 T cell receptor beta chains listed next were all sequenced from one sample in a study of blood T cell repertoires in COVID-19. The repertoire was sequenced with immunoSEQ multiplex PCR; TCRdb's copy has only in-frame clones and lacks some. The sample consists of 43,000 or so clones, roughly nine tenths of them appearing once. The sequenced sample consisted of peripheral blood. The receptors derive from a woman of 80 years or more with active COVID-19.

The chain carries TRBV18 and TRBJ2-5, with 8 bases aligning to TRBD1. Germline CDR1 is KGHSH and CDR2 is LQKENI. The CDR3 is made up of 20 amino acids. The V segment lost 5 bases and the J segment 3 bases; nucleotides outside the gene matches: 23. The CDR3 nucleotides read TGTGCCAGCTCAACTAAAAACCACATTCTCCCGGCAGGGGGCGAAGAGACCCAGTACTTC. Encoded protein: CASSTKNHILPAGGEETQYF.

The J gene is TRBJ2-5, the V gene TRBV7-2; 15 bases match TRBD2. Germline assignment: CDR1 SGHTA and CDR2 FQGNSA. V lost 4 bases, J lost 5 bases, and 5 bases stayed unmatched. This CDR3 contains 16 residues. CDR3 sequence reads: CASSSRTSGGAETQYF. The CDR3 DNA sequence: TGTGCCAGCAGCTCCCGGACTAGCGGGGGGGCGGAGACCCAGTACTTC.

V gene TRBV10-1 combines with J gene TRBJ2-5, with TRBD1 matching over 7 bases. V was pared by 2 bases and J by 5 bases, with 8 bases of the junction left unmatched. The CDR3 runs 15 residues. The V gene's germline CDR1 is WNHNN and CDR2 SYGVQD (reference sequence). CDR3 region: CASSEEKGGRETQYF. The CDR3 nucleotides are TGCGCCAGCAGTGAGGAGAAAGGGGGCAGGGAGACCCAGTACTTC.

This chain links TRBV5-6 with TRBJ1-1, with D tentatively TRBD1 (5 bases). Germline CDR1 SGHDT, CDR2 YYEEEE. V gave up 2 bases and J gave up 1 base, with 18 bases separating them. The CDR3 extends over 17 amino acids. CDR3 sequence: CASSFLQTGLQNTEAFF. The CDR3 DNA reads as TGTGCCAGCAGCTTCCTCCAAACGGGACTCCAGAACACTGAAGCTTTCTTT. Combining the CDR3 with reference TRBV5-6 and TRBJ1-1 gives the whole variable domain DAGVTQSPTHLIKTRGQQVTLRCSPKSGHDTVSWYQQALGQGPQFIFQYYEEEERQRGNFPDRFSGHQFPNYSSELNVNALLLGDSALYLCASSFLQTGLQNTEAFFGQGTRLTVV.

This clone has a handful of counts. The chain employs TRBV27 and TRBJ1-6; 7 bases are shared with TRBD1. The CDR3 spans 14 residues. V was clipped by 4 bases and J by 11 bases; unmatched bases: 8. Germline values: CDR1 MNHEY, CDR2 SMNVEV (reference sequence). The CDR3 is CASSSDRDRAPLHF. CDR3 sequence (DNA): TGTGCCAGCAGTTCCGACAGGGATAGGGCACCCCTCCACTTT.

This chain links TRBV10-2 with TRBJ2-7, with 15 bases aligning to TRBD2. Germline V gives CDR1 WSHSY, CDR2 SAAADI. The ends lost 6 bases at V and 7 bases at J; junction bases unmatched: 10. The CDR3 sequence is 16 residues long. This CDR3 is CASRGLAGGPLMEQYF. CDR3 bases: TGCGCCAGCAGGGGACTAGCGGGGGGCCCACTAATGGAGCAGTACTTC.

The genes are TRBV28 and TRBJ1-2, with D possibly being TRBD1 (6 bases). Trimming took 7 bases from V and 0 from J, leaving 18 bases between them. CDR1 MDHEN and CDR2 SYDVKM come from the germline V gene. This CDR3 has 16 amino acids. The CDR3 coding sequence is TGTGCCAGCAACCTGAAGACAGGCTCAGCTAACTATGGCTACACCTTC. Translated, it gives CASNLKTGSANYGYTF.

For this clone: The same CDR3 arises from other DNA sequences in this sample as well. The chain employs TRBV20-1 and TRBJ2-1; no reliable D call. Germline CDR1 DFQATT, CDR2 SNEGSKA (reference sequence). V was trimmed by 3 bases and J by 5 bases, leaving 5 bases between them. The CDR3 spans 11 residues. The CDR3 coding sequence is TGCAGTGCTAGTACGGACAATGAGCAGTTCTTC. Translated, it gives CSASTDNEQFF.

The chain uses TRBV5-1 and TRBJ1-2; 8 bases are shared with TRBD1. V shed 3 bases and J 8 bases; nucleotides not matched to a gene: 6. The V gene's germline CDR1 is SGHRS and CDR2 YFSETQ. This CDR3 has 13 residues. In DNA form, the CDR3 reads TGCGCCAGCAGCTCGCAGGGGGCACCGGGCTACACCTTC. As protein: CASSSQGAPGYTF. The variable domain in full, with the rest retrieved from reference TRBV5-1 and TRBJ1-2, is KAGVTQTPRYLIKTRGQQVTLSCSPISGHRSVSWYQQTPGQGLQFLFEYFSETQRNKGNFPGRFSGRQFSNSRSEMNVSTLELGDSALYLCASSSQGAPGYTFGSGTRLTVV.

This clone was detected once. The chain links TRBV27 to TRBJ1-2; tentatively, D is TRBD1 (6 bases). CDR3 length: 16 amino acids. CDR1 is MNHEY, CDR2 SMNVEV, per germline (reference sequence). V lost 5 bases and J 4 bases, leaving 20 bases between the germline ends. The CDR3, as DNA: TGTGCCAGCAGTCCTGGGACACCCCGAAGGTCCTATGGCTACACCTTC. This codes for CASSPGTPRRSYGYTF.

The genes are TRBV28 and TRBJ1-2, with 10 nucleotides matching TRBD1. The CDR3 is 15 residues long. After removal of 6 bases from V and 4 bases from J, the junction contained 8 bases not matched to a gene. Germline V gives CDR1 MDHEN, CDR2 SYDVKM. CDR3: CASSPGTGASYGYTF. The CDR3 nucleotides are TGTGCCAGCAGCCCTGGGACAGGGGCAAGCTATGGCTACACCTTC.

CDR3 DNA: TGTGCCAGCAGCCAGACGGGACTTCTCACAGATACGCAGTATTTT. This encodes CASSQTGLLTDTQYF. V and J are TRBV11-3 and TRBJ2-3, with a weak D call TRBD2 (6 bases). Per the germline V gene, CDR1 is SGHNT and CDR2 is YENEEA. Trimming took off 5 bases at V and 2 bases at J, with 14 bases between the two ends. The length of the CDR3 is 15 residues.

The chain combines TRBV7-9 with TRBJ2-1; perhaps TRBD1 as D (5 bases). The ends were cut back, 2 bases at V and 5 bases at J, with 13 bases in the middle. The CDR3 runs to 15 residues. The germline CDR1 and CDR2 sequences are SEHNR and FQNEAQ (reference sequence). The CDR3 DNA reads TGTGCCAGCAGCTTATGGGGCAGTGTCGACAATGAGCAGTTCTTC. Residues: CASSLWGSVDNEQFF.

This clone is a singleton in its sample. The rearrangement links TRBV6-5 to TRBJ2-7; TRBD2 matches 7 bases. Per germline, CDR1 MNHEY and CDR2 SVGAGI. The trim removed 0 bases at V and 1 base at J, leaving 0 bases unmatched. The CDR3 has 14 residues. The CDR3 nucleotides read TGTGCCAGCAGTTACTCGCGGGGGTCCTACGAGCAGTACTTC. Its protein product is CASSYSRGSYEQYF.

CDR3 sequence: CASSKSLPTGNIQYF. DNA for the CDR3: TGTGCCAGCAGCAAGAGCCTTCCGACAGGGAACATTCAGTACTTC. The chain couples TRBV21-1 to TRBJ2-4; the table's D call, TRBD1, has no DNA check behind it. TRBV21-1 is a pseudogene. The CDR3 covers 15 residues.

The V and J genes are TRBV5-6 and TRBJ2-7, with 7 bases that match TRBD1. Losses at the gene ends were 2 bases for V and 3 bases for J; bases not matched to a gene: 8. The CDR3 consists of 15 residues. The germline CDR1 and CDR2 sequences are SGHDT and YYEEEE. Here the CDR3 reads CASSLYGTAVYEQYF. In DNA form, the CDR3 reads TGTGCCAGCAGCTTATACGGGACAGCAGTCTACGAGCAGTACTTC.